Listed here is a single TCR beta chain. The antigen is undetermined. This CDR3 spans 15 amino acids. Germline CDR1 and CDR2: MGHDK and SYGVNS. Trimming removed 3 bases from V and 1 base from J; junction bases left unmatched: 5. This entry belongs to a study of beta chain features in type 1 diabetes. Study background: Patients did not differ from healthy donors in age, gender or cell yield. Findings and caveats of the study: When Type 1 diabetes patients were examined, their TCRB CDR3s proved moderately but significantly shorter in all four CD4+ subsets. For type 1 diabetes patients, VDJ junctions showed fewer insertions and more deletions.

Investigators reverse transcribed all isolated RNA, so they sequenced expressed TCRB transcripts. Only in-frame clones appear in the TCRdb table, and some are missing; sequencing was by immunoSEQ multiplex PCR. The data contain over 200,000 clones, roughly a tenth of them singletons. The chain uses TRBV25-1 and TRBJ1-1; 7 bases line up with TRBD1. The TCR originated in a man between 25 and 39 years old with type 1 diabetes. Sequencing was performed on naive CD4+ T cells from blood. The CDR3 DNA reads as TGTGCCAGCAGTGACCCCGGGACAGCGAACACTGAAGCTTTCTTT. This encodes CASSDPGTANTEAFF.